These 5 T cell receptor beta chains were all obtained from the same sample, sequenced in a study of graft-versus-host responses after intestinal transplantation. This table comes from immunoSEQ multiplex PCR, and its TCRdb copy is limited to in-frame clones, with some not included. The table lists over 15,000 clones, about a third of them singletons. The source material was alloreactive CD4+ T cells from a mixed lymphocyte reaction culture, sampled before transplantation. As to subset: CFSE-low proliferating T cells sorted from roughly six-day pre-transplant mixed lymphocyte reaction (GvH or HvG direction). The receptors come from a human patient who was an organ donor for intestinal transplantation.

The chain employs TRBV30 and TRBJ2-1; 7 bases fit TRBD2. The germline gives CDR1 GTSNPN, CDR2 SVGIG (reference sequence). This CDR3 contains 19 residues. V shed 3 bases and J 0 bases; nucleotides not matched to a gene: 17. CDR3 bases: TGTGCCTGGAGCCGGACTAGTCTTTGGCGTCCTAGCTCCTACAATGAGCAGTTCTTC. Its translation is CAWSRTSLWRPSSYNEQFF.

This clone was seen only a few times. This rearrangement joins TRBV6-1 to TRBJ2-7; D assignment may be TRBD1 or TRBD2 (6 bases each). The length of the CDR3 is 12 residues. Germline V gene sequence: CDR1 MNHNS, CDR2 SASEGT. DNA of the CDR3: TGTGCGGTAGGGGGGCTATCCTACGAGCAGTACTTC. Amino acids: CAVGGLSYEQYF.

The CDR3 DNA reads TGTGCCAGCAAGGGACTCAACCAAGAGACCCAGTACTTC. This codes for CASKGLNQETQYF. The V and J genes are TRBV28 and TRBJ2-5; D may be TRBD2 (6 bases). The germline CDR1 and CDR2 sequences are MDHEN and SYDVKM. The CDR3 loop spans 13 amino acids. The V end lost 7 bases, the J end lost 0 bases, and 9 bases lay between the germline ends.

The J gene is TRBJ2-2, the V gene TRBV30; D possibly corresponds to TRBD1 (6 bases). V was clipped by 1 base and J by 5 bases, with 8 bases between them. The CDR3 runs to 13 residues. Germline CDR1 GTSNPN, CDR2 SVGIG (reference sequence). CDR3 protein: CAWSGQGTGELFF. CDR3 sequence (DNA): TGTGCCTGGAGTGGCCAGGGGACCGGGGAGCTGTTTTTT.

CDR3 loop: CASSPSGSRNTIYF. The CDR3 DNA follows: TGTGCCAGCTCACCAAGCGGGAGCAGAAACACCATATATTTT. The rearrangement links TRBV18 to TRBJ1-3; no definite D call. Trimming removed 2 bases at V and 5 bases at J, with 10 bases between. The length of the CDR3 is 14 residues. Looked up from germline, CDR1 is KGHSH and CDR2 is LQKENI.